Below are 4 T cell receptor beta chains sequenced from a single sample in a study of CD8 T cells in ankylosing spondylitis (dated by TCRdb to 2016 to 2017). The library relied on 5' RACE. Data came from an Illumina HiSeq 2500. TCRdb's own reprocessing of the public reads used fastp at Q25 and MiXCR and kept productive beta chains. Duplicate CDR3 protein sequences are folded into a single record with the most common DNA and genes. The sample table lists fewer than 400,000 distinct CDR3 sequences, around 24% of them with a count of one. Of the sample, 16% falls within the top ten clones. The investigation overall reported the following: A TCR beta motif made up of several highly homologous amino acid variants appeared to be characteristic of blood from ankylosing spondylitis patients.

Antigens for these TCRs are unknown. The sequencing sample was made of blood, either unsorted or a sorted T cell fraction (not recorded which). These receptors were obtained from a male donor with ankylosing spondylitis.

This clonotype was observed a handful of times. This CDR3 is CASSRSGTYNEQFF. CDR3 DNA: TGTGCCAGCTCGCGGTCCGGCACCTACAATGAGCAGTTCTTC. J is TRBJ2-1 and V is TRBV18, with D unresolved. Germline V gives CDR1 KGHSH, CDR2 LQKENI. The CDR3 extends over 14 amino acids. Deletions cut 6 bases from V and 2 bases from J, with 11 bases between. Based on the CDR3 plus reference TRBV18 and TRBJ2-1, the full variable domain is NAGVMQNPRHLVRRRGQEARLRCSPMKGHSHVYWYRQLPEEGLKFMVYLQKENIIDESGMPKERFSAEFPKEGPSILRIQQVVRGDSAAYFCASSRSGTYNEQFFGPGTRLTVL.

The rearrangement joins TRBV11-2 to TRBJ1-2; no reliable D call. Trimming cost V 4 bases and J 7 bases, with 16 bases left between them. This CDR3 has 14 amino acids. Germline V gene data show CDR1 as SGHAT and CDR2 as FQNNGV. The CDR3 sequence is CASSSSVMVRGYTF. The CDR3 coding sequence is TGTGCCAGCAGCTCTAGTGTAATGGTGCGTGGCTACACCTTC. The variable domain in full, with the rest retrieved from reference TRBV11-2 and TRBJ1-2, is EAGVAQSPRYKIIEKRQSVAFWCNPISGHATLYWYQQILGQGPKLLIQFQNNGVVDDSQLPKDRFSAERLKGVDSTLKIQPAKLEDSAVYLCASSSSVMVRGYTFGSGTRLTVV.

This clonotype was observed a few times. This chain links TRBV5-1 with TRBJ2-2, with 13 nucleotides matching TRBD2. CDR3 size: 17 residues. With V trimmed by 4 bases and J by 7 bases, 10 bases remained unmatched. CDR1 is SGHRS, CDR2 YFSETQ, per germline. CDR3 in amino acids: CASSPRTSGSRDGELFF. The CDR3 bases are TGCGCCAGCAGCCCGAGGACTAGCGGGAGTAGGGACGGGGAGCTGTTTTTT. The variable domain in full, with the rest retrieved from reference TRBV5-1 and TRBJ2-2, is KAGVTQTPRYLIKTRGQQVTLSCSPISGHRSVSWYQQTPGQGLQFLFEYFSETQRNKGNFPGRFSGRQFSNSRSEMNVSTLELGDSALYLCASSPRTSGSRDGELFFGEGSRLTVL.

This chain connects TRBV28 to TRBJ1-6; D call uncertain. CDR1 is MDHEN and CDR2 is SYDVKM in the germline V gene. V was pared by 7 bases and J by 7 bases, with 14 bases between. The CDR3 length is 14 residues. The CDR3 DNA reads TGTGCCAGCATTCGGTGGGGAGCGAATTCACCCCTCCACTTT. Encoded protein: CASIRWGANSPLHF.